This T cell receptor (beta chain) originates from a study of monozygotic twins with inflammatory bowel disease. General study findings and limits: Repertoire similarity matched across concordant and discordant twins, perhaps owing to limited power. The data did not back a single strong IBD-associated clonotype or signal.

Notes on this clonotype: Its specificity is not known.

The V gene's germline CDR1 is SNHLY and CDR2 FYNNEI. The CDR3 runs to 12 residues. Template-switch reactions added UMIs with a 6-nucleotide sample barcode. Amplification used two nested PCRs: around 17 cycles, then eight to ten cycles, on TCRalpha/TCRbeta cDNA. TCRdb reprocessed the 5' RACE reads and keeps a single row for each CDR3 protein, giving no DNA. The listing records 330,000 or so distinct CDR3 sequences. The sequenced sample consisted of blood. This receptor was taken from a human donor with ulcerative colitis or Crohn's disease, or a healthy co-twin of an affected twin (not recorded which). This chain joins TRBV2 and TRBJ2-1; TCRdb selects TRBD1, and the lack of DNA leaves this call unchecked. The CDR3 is CASSVQGHGQFF. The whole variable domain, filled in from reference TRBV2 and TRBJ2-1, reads EPEVTQTPSHQVTQMGQEVILRCVPISNHLYFYWYRQILGQKVEFLVSFYNNEISEKSEIFDDQFSVERPDGSNFTLKIRSTKLEDSAMYFCASSVQGHGQFFGPGTRLTVL.